This entry features one T cell receptor (beta chain) sequence. Its antigen is still unknown. Per-base quality was not reported, and no clone a single base away is much larger than it. Libraries were built with 5' RACE. Sequenced on an Illumina HiSeq 2500. A second PCR of roughly 7 to 11 cycles was performed with a sample-barcoded 5' primer and a J-beta primer mix. Each TCR beta cDNA molecule received a unique molecular identifier from a template-switch 5' adaptor carrying 12 random nucleotides. At least 3 million CDR3-containing paired-end reads were obtained from each sample. First-strand cDNA was synthesized from all RNA with the Mint cDNA synthesis kit, primed by a TRBC-specific oligonucleotide. Following uracil-DNA glycosylase treatment, a first 18-cycle PCR with universal primers M1SS and BC2_uni_R was performed on all cDNA. As for how the authors treated the data: Normalization of each sample was performed by random selection of 1 million high-quality reads, each carrying a distinct molecular identifier. Reads with shared molecular identifiers were discarded instead of being binned into consensus sequences. MiTCR, with a Q25 quality threshold and the strictest error-elimination algorithm, was used for CDR3 identification, clonotype clustering and error correction. A nonparametric unseen species model using Euler transformation provided a lower-bound estimate of total TCR beta diversity. Through fastp at Q25 and MiXCR, TCRdb rebuilt clones from the public reads, retaining in-frame beta chains. Identical CDR3 proteins give one entry, which carries the most common genes and DNA. The V and J calls here are based on TCRdb, not the publication. The sample table shows about 1.4 million distinct CDR3 sequences, and around 59% are seen once. Together, the top ten hold 6.5% to 8.5% of the sample.

The donors were about 40 Caucasian individuals from Russia, aged roughly 6 to 100 years, who were systemically healthy. Around 10 milliliters of peripheral blood were drawn from each donor into EDTA-treated Vacutainer tubes. Ficoll-Paque density-gradient centrifugation was used to isolate PBMCs, with at least 6 million per sample. Total RNA, at least 5 micrograms per sample, was extracted from PBMCs with Trizol reagent. For every donor, an aliquot of PBMCs went through flow cytometry to measure the percentages of naive CD45RAhigh/CD27high T cells. The CDR3 has 14 amino acids, counting the end cysteine and phenylalanine. The DNA shown is the 42-base CDR3, in frame from base 1. V was cut back by 2 bases and J by 2 bases, leaving a gap of 13 bases between them. Looking up the germline V gene (reference sequence) yields CDR1 DFQATT and CDR2 SNEGSKA. This specimen comes from a study of blood T cells in healthy people across ages (dated by TCRdb to between 2014 and 2017). Study-level background: In model experiments, roughly one uniquely barcoded TCR beta cDNA molecule per two T cells was captured by template switching. The study measured age-related changes in TCR beta repertoire diversity using deep sequencing normalized with unique cDNA molecular identifiers. Donors of different ages were randomly distributed across sequencing lanes to avoid experimental bias. Two additional independent replicas of 1 million unique cDNA reads from the same blood draw were analyzed for two donors (one aged 18 to 30 and one aged 80 or older). Four age groups were formed from the donors: young (average approximately 15 years), middle-aged (approximately 42), aged (about 62) and long-lived (82).

The paper as a whole reports these results and caveats: A strong correlation was found between observed TCR beta diversity and the percentage of naive T cells measured by flow cytometry. Since profiling was done on bulk unsorted PBMCs, naive and antigen-experienced compartments could not be conclusively compared. Compared with the aged group, the long-lived group had more naive CD4+ T cells, fewer expanded clones and increased TCR diversity, suggesting age selection. Estimates of total diversity from one million sequenced T cells were regarded as lower bounds and underestimates. Observed TCR beta diversity per million T cells fell roughly linearly with age, and a significant reduction was already apparent by age about 43. Donor CMV infection status was unknown, potentially confounding age-related changes in expanded clonotypes.

This receptor was obtained from a man aged 18-30 years in good health. The chain joins TRBV20-1 to TRBJ2-7, with TRBD1 perhaps the D gene, on 6 matching bases. The sequenced sample consisted of blood. The nucleotide sequence is given as TGCAGTGCTAGATTGACAGGTGAAACCTACGAGCAGTACTTC. Translated, this gives CSARLTGETYEQYF.